These T cell receptor beta chains were read from a single sample in a study of T cell repertoires in cytomegalovirus infection. In TCRdb, the reads were re-called with MiXCR into one record per CDR3 protein. The sample includes approximately 300,000 distinct CDR3 sequences, roughly 25% of them seen just once. Their specific antigens are unknown. The material was cultured PBMCs, obtained from culture after CMV antigen stimulation. These receptor sequences come from a human donor in good health (CMV status not recorded). Some clones in this sample may be carry-over from other donors' samples. Each CDR3 is given with its conserved first and last residue. D genes are given only for firm matches. Rows give clone size only sometimes, using once, few, many, or a class for an expanded clone.

TRBD1	TRBV6-2/TRBV6-3	TRBJ1-5	few	CASSTDRGPSNQPQHF	TGTGCCAGCAGTACAGACAGGGGGCCCTCCAATCAGCCCCAGCATTTT
TRBD2	TRBV7-9	TRBJ2-1	few	CASSGLAGRYNEQFF	TGTGCCAGCAGCGGACTAGCGGGGAGATACAATGAGCAGTTCTTC
TRBD2	TRBV12-3/TRBV12-4	TRBJ2-1	NA	CASSTQTSGRFNEQFF	TGTGCCAGCAGTACCCAAACTAGCGGGAGATTCAATGAGCAGTTCTTC
TRBD1	TRBV14	TRBJ1-2	NA	CASSRAGTGLITF	TGTGCCAGCAGCCGAGCCGGGACAGGGCTTATTACCTTC
TRBD1	TRBV7-2	TRBJ1-2	many	CASSLGIDRDYGYTF	TGTGCCAGCAGCTTAGGAATTGACAGGGACTATGGCTACACCTTC
TRBD2	TRBV4-2	TRBJ2-7	NA	CASSDSGRNSYEQYF	TGTGCCAGCAGCGATAGCGGGAGGAACTCCTACGAGCAGTACTTC
NA	TRBV29-1	TRBJ2-3	NA	CSVEGSTDTQYF	TGCAGCGTTGAAGGTAGCACAGATACGCAGTATTTT
TRBD2	TRBV9	TRBJ2-5	many	CASSDGTSGRAVETQYF	TGTGCCAGCAGCGACGGGACTAGCGGGAGGGCCGTTGAGACCCAGTACTTC
NA	TRBV19	TRBJ2-5	NA	CASTGSNWGETQYF	TGTGCCAGTACCGGATCAAACTGGGGAGAGACCCAGTACTTC
NA	TRBV9	TRBJ2-7	many	CASSPDPNGATYEQYF	TGTGCCAGCAGCCCCGACCCCAACGGGGCCACCTACGAGCAGTACTTC
NA	TRBV28	TRBJ1-2	NA	CASSLSGSYGYTF	TGTGCCAGCAGTTTGTCCGGGTCTTATGGCTACACCTTC
TRBD1	TRBV7-2	TRBJ1-6	many	CASSLGARDRVSPLHF	TGTGCCAGCAGCTTAGGGGCCCGGGACAGGGTGTCGCCCCTCCACTTT
TRBD1	TRBV4-1	TRBJ2-1	NA	CASSQDARGEQFF	TGCGCCAGCAGCCAAGATGCCAGGGGGGAGCAGTTCTTC
NA	TRBV11-2	TRBJ1-2	many	CASSPTSFHTNYGYTF	TGTGCCAGCAGTCCAACGTCCTTCCACACTAACTATGGCTACACCTTC
NA	TRBV24-1	TRBJ2-1	NA	CATTSYSYNEQFF	TGTGCCACCACAAGCTACTCCTACAATGAGCAGTTCTTC
TRBD2	TRBV7-2	TRBJ2-1	few	CASSFSIPGGRLFF	TGTGCCAGCAGCTTTTCGATCCCGGGAGGGCGGTTGTTCTTC
NA	TRBV7-2	TRBJ2-3	many	CASSLGGGNTDTQYF	TGTGCCAGCAGCTTAGGAGGAGGGAACACAGATACGCAGTATTTT
NA	TRBV28	TRBJ1-5	NA	CASMGGGNSNQPQHF	TGTGCCAGCATGGGGGGGGGGAATAGCAATCAGCCCCAGCATTTT
TRBD2	TRBV29-1	TRBJ2-3	few	CSVPRAGAPDTQYF	TGCAGCGTACCACGGGCGGGAGCCCCAGATACGCAGTATTTT
NA	TRBV28	TRBJ2-5	NA	CASSISWGQETQYF	TGTGCCAGCAGCATAAGTTGGGGTCAAGAGACCCAGTACTTC
TRBD2	TRBV11-3	TRBJ2-1	NA	CASSLETSAYNEQFF	TGTGCCAGCAGCTTAGAGACTAGCGCCTACAATGAGCAGTTCTTC
TRBD1	TRBV12-3/TRBV12-4	TRBJ2-1	NA	CASSHPDRGRDEQFF	TGTGCCAGCAGTCACCCGGACAGGGGGCGCGATGAGCAGTTCTTC
TRBD2	TRBV7-2	TRBJ2-5	many	CASSKGLAETQYF	TGTGCCAGCAGCAAGGGACTAGCAGAGACCCAGTACTTC
TRBD2	TRBV20-1	TRBJ2-4	NA	CSAQKPSGSPLAKNIQYF	TGCAGTGCCCAGAAGCCTAGCGGGAGTCCACTAGCCAAAAACATTCAGTACTTC
TRBD1	TRBV3-1	TRBJ2-4	NA	CASSQVDRAQYF	TGTGCCAGCAGCCAAGTGGACAGGGCCCAGTACTTC
TRBD2	TRBV12-3/TRBV12-4	TRBJ2-1	NA	CASRLAEATYNEQFF	TGTGCCAGCAGACTAGCGGAAGCTACCTACAATGAGCAGTTCTTC
TRBD2	TRBV12-3/TRBV12-4	TRBJ2-1	NA	CASSPGLAGDGEQFF	TGTGCCAGCAGCCCGGGACTAGCGGGAGACGGGGAGCAGTTCTTC
NA	TRBV7-6	TRBJ2-3	NA	CASSLRQAGDTQYF	TGTGCCAGCAGCTTACGACAGGCGGGAGATACGCAGTATTTT
TRBD1	TRBV6-2/TRBV6-3	TRBJ2-7	NA	CASSQGQGTVYEQYF	TGTGCCAGCAGTCAGGGACAGGGGACGGTCTACGAGCAGTACTTC
NA	TRBV12-3/TRBV12-4	TRBJ2-5	few	CASSRNGGGQETQYF	TGTGCCAGCAGCAGGAACGGGGGAGGCCAAGAGACCCAGTACTTC